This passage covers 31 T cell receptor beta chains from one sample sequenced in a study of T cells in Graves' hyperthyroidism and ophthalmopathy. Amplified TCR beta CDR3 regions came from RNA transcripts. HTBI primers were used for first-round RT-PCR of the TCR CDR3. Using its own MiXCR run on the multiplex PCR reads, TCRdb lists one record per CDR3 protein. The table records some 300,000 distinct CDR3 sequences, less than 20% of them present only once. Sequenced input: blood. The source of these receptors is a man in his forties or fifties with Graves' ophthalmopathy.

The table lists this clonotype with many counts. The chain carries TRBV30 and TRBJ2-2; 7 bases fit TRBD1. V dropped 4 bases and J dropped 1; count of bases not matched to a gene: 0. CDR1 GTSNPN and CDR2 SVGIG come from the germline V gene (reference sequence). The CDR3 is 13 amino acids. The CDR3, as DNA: TGTGCCTGGAACAGGGGGAACACCGGGGAGCTGTTTTTT. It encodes CAWNRGNTGELFF.

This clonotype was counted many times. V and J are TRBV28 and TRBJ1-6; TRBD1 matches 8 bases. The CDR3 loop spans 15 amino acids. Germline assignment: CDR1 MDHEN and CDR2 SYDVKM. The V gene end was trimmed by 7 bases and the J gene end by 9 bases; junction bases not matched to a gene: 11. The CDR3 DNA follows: TGTGCCAGCACCAGACGAAACAGGGGGAGTTCACCCCTCCACTTT. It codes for CASTRRNRGSSPLHF.

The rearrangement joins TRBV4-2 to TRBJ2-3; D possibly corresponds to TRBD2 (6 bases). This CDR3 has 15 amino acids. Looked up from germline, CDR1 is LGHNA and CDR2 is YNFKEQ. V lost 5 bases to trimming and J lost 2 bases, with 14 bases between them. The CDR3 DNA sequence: TGTGCCAGCAGCGGGGACTCCCTCCACACAGATACGCAGTATTTT. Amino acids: CASSGDSLHTDTQYF.

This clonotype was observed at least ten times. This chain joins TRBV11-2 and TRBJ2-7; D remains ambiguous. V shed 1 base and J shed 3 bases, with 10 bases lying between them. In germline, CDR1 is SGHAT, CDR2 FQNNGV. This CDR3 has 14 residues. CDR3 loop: CASSLGPMDYEQYF. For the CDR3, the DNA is TGTGCCAGCAGCTTAGGCCCGATGGACTACGAGCAGTACTTC. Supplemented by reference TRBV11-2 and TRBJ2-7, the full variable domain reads EAGVAQSPRYKIIEKRQSVAFWCNPISGHATLYWYQQILGQGPKLLIQFQNNGVVDDSQLPKDRFSAERLKGVDSTLKIQPAKLEDSAVYLCASSLGPMDYEQYFGPGTRLTVT.

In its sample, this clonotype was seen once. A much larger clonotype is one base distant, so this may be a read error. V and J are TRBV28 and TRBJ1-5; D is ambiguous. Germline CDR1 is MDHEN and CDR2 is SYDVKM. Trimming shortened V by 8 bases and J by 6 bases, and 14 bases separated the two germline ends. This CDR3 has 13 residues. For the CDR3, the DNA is TGTGCCAGCCAAACGGTTCGGATTCAGCCCCAGCATTTT. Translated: CASQTVRIQPQHF.

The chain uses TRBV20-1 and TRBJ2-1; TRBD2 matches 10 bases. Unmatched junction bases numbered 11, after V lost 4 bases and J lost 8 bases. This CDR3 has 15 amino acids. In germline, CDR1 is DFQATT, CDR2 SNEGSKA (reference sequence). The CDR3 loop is CSATILAGVVHEQFF. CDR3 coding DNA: TGCAGTGCTACTATTCTAGCGGGAGTGGTCCATGAGCAGTTCTTC.

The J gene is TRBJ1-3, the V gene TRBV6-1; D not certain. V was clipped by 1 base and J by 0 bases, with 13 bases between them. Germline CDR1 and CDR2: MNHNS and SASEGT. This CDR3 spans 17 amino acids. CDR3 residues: CASSEGIGSYSGNTIYF. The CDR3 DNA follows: TGTGCCAGCAGTGAAGGGATCGGCAGCTACTCTGGAAACACCATATATTTT.

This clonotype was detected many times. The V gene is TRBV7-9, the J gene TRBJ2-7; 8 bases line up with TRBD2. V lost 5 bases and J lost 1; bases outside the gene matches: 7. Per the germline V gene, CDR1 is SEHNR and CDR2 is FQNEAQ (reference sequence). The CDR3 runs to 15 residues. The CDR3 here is CASSPGSGKSYEQYF. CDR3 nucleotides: TGTGCCAGCAGCCCAGGTAGCGGGAAATCCTACGAGCAGTACTTC.

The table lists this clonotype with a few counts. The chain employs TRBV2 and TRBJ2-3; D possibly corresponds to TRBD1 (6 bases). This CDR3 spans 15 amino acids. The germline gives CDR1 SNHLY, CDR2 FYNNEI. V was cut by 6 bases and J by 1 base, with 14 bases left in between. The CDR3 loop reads CASRAQGSGTDTQYF. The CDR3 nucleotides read TGTGCCAGCAGAGCACAGGGCTCAGGCACAGATACGCAGTATTTT.

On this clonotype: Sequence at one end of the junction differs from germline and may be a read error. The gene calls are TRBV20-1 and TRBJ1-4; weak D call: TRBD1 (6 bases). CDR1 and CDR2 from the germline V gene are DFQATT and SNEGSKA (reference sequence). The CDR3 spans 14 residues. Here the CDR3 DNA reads TGCAGTACTAGAGAGTTAACGGGAGGGGGAAAACTGTTTTTT. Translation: CSTRELTGGGKLFF.

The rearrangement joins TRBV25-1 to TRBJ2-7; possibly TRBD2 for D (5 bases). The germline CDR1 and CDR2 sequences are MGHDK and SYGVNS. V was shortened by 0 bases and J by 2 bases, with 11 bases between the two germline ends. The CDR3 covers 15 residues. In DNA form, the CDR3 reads TGTGCCAGCAGTGAATATGGACTCAGGCCCTACGAGCAGTACTTC. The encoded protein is CASSEYGLRPYEQYF.

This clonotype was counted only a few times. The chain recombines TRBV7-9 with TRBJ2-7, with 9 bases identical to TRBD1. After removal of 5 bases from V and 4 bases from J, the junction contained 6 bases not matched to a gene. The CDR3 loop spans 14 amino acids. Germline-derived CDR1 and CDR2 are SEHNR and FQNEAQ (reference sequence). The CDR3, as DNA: TGTGCCAGCAGCGCACAGGGGGCGGGGTACGAGCAGTACTTC. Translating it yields CASSAQGAGYEQYF.

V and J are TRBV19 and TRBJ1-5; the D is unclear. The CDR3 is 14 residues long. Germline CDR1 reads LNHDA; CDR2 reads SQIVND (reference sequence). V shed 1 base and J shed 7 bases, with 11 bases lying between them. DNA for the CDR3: TGTGCCAGTAGTATAGCGCTTCGGGGACAGCCCCAGCATTTT. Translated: CASSIALRGQPQHF. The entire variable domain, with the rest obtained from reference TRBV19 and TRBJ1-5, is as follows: DGGITQSPKYLFRKEGQNVTLSCEQNLNHDAMYWYRQDPGQGLRLIYYSQIVNDFQKGDIAEGYSVSREKKESFPLTVTSAQKNPTAFYLCASSIALRGQPQHFGDGTRLSIL.

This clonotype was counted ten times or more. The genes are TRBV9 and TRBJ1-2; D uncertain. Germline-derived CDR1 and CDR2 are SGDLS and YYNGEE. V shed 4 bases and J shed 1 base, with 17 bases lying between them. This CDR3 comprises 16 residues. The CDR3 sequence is CASSPGGGEVNYGYTF. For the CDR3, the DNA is TGTGCCAGCAGCCCCGGAGGTGGAGAGGTTAACTATGGCTACACCTTC.

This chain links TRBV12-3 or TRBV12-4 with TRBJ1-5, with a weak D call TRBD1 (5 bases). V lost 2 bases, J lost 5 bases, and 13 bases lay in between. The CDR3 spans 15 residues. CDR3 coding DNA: TGTGCCAGCAGTTTATCTAAATGGGGGGATCAGCCCCAGCATTTT. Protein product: CASSLSKWGDQPQHF.

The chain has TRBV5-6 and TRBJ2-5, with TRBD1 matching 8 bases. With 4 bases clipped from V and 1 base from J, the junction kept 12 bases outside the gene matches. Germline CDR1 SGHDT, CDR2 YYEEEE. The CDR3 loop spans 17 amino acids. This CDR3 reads CASSGPGDRGLQETQYF. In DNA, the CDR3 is TGTGCCAGCAGCGGGCCGGGAGACAGGGGACTCCAAGAGACCCAGTACTTC.

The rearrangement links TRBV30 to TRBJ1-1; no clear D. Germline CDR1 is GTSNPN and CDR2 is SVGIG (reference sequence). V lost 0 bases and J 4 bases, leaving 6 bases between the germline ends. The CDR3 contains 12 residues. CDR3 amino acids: CAWSVTSTEAFF. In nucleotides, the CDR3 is TGTGCCTGGAGTGTGACGTCCACTGAAGCTTTCTTT.

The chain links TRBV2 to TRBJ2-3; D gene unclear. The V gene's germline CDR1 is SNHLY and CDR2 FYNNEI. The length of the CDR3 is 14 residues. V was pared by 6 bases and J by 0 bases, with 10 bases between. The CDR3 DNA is TGTGCCAGCAGCTATAGCCTGAGCACAGATACGCAGTATTTT. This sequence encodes CASSYSLSTDTQYF.

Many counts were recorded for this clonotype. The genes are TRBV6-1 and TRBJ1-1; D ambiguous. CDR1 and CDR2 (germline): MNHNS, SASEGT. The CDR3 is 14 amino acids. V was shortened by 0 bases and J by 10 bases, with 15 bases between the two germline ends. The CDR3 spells CASSEALTPSGAFF. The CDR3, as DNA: TGTGCCAGCAGTGAAGCGCTTACCCCCTCCGGAGCTTTCTTT.

The DNA of the CDR3 is TGTGCCACCAGAGGGGATACTCAGGTGGATGAGCAGTTCTTC. The encoded protein is CATRGDTQVDEQFF. The gene calls are TRBV10-3 and TRBJ2-1; D possibly matches TRBD1 or TRBD2 (5 bases each). The CDR3 contains 14 residues. Germline V gene lookup returns CDR1 ENHRY and CDR2 SYGVKD. The V and J ends lost 10 bases and 8 bases respectively, with 21 bases between them.

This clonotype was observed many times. CDR3 loop: CASSPSGNEQFF. The CDR3 DNA follows: TGCGCCAGCAGCCCCTCGGGGAATGAGCAGTTCTTC. The chain has TRBV5-1 and TRBJ2-1; a weak D match, TRBD2 (5 bases). V gave up 4 bases and J gave up 7 bases, with 9 bases separating them. Germline loops: CDR1 SGHRS, CDR2 YFSETQ. The CDR3 runs to 12 residues.

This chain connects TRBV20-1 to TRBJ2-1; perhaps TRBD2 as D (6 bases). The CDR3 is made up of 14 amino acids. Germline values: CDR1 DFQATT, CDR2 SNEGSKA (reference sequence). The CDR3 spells CSVAARSGSNEQFF. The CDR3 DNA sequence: TGCAGCGTAGCGGCCCGGAGTGGTTCCAATGAGCAGTTCTTC.

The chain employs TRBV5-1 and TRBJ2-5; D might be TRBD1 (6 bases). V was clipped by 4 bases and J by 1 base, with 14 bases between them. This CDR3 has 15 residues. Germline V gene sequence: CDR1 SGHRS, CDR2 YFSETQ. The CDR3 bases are TGCGCCAGCAGCGTAACAGGGAAGGTCCAAGAGACCCAGTACTTC. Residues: CASSVTGKVQETQYF.

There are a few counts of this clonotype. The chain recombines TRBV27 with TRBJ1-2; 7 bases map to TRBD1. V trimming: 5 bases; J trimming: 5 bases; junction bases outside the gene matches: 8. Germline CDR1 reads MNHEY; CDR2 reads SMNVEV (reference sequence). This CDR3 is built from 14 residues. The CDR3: CASSPSTGSYGYTF. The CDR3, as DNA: TGTGCCAGCAGTCCCTCGACAGGGAGTTATGGCTACACCTTC.

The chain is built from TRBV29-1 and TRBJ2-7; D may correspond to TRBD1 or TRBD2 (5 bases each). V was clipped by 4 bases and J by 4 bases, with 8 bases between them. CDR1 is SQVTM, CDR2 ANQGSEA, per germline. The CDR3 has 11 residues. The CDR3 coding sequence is TGCAGCGTTGGGGACGGTTACGAGCAGTACTTC. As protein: CSVGDGYEQYF.

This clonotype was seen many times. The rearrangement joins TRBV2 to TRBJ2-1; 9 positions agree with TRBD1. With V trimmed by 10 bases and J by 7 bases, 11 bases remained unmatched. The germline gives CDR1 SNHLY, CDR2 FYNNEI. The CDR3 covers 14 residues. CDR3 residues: CATTLGQGRNEQFF. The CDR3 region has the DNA TGTGCCACAACTCTTGGACAGGGGAGGAATGAGCAGTTCTTC.

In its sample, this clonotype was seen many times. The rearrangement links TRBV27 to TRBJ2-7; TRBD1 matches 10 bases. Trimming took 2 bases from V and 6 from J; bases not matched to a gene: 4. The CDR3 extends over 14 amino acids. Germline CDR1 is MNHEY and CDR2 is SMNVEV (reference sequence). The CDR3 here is CASSLRDRGSEQYF. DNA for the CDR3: TGTGCCAGCAGTTTACGGGACAGGGGAAGCGAGCAGTACTTC.

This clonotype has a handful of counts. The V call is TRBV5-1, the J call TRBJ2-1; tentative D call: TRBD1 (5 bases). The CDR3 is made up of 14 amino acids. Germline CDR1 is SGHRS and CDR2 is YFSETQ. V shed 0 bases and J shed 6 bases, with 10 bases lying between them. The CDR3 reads CASSLDQGVNEQFF. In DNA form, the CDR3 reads TGCGCCAGCAGCTTGGATCAGGGCGTCAATGAGCAGTTCTTC.

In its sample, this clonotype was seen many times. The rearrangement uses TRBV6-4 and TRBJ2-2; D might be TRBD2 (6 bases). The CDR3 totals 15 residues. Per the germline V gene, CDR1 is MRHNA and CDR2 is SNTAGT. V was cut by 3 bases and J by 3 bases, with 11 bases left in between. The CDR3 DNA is TGTGCCAGCAGTGAGGAGGGAAGGGACACCGGGGAGCTGTTTTTT. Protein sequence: CASSEEGRDTGELFF.

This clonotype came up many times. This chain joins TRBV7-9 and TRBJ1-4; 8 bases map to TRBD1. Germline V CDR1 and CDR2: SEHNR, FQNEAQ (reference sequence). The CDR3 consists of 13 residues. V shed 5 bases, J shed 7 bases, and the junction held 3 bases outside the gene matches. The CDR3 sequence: CASSQGAREKLFF. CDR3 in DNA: TGTGCCAGCAGCCAGGGGGCCCGTGAAAAACTGTTTTTT.

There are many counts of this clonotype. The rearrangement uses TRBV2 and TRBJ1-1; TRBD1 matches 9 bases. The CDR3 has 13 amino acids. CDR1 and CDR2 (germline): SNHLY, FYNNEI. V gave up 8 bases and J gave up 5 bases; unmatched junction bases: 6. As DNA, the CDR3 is TGTGCCAGCGCGTCGACAGGGGGGACTGAAGCTTTCTTT. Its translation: CASASTGGTEAFF.